These T cell receptor beta chains were read from a single sample in a study of identical twins. TCRdb independently ran MiXCR on the 5' RACE reads; one entry per CDR3 protein. The repertoire holds around 1.7 million distinct CDR3 sequences, about 32% seen once, with 0.27% in the top ten. Specimen: cord blood. These receptors all stem from a newborn girl in good health. Both conserved end residues are part of each CDR3. D genes are given only for firm matches. Part of the rows lack a size; the others show once, few, many or a class for expanded clones.

TRBJ2-2,TRBD1,TRBV11-1,few,CASGRTGEDGELFF,TGTGCCAGCGGAAGGACAGGGGAGGACGGGGAGCTGTTTTTT
TRBJ2-3,TRBD1,TRBV2,many,CASSVGTGGTDTQYF,TGTGCCAGCAGCGTAGGGACAGGGGGCACAGATACGCAGTATTTT
TRBJ1-1,TRBD1,TRBV5-1,many,CASSLGTGDTEAFF,TGTGCCAGCAGCTTAGGGACAGGGGACACTGAAGCTTTCTTT
TRBJ1-5,TRBD1,TRBV6-5,few,CASRRQGLDQPQHF,TGTGCCAGCAGGAGACAGGGCCTAGATCAGCCCCAGCATTTT
TRBJ2-7,TRBD1,TRBV4-2,many,CASSQDSPGGSYEQYF,TGTGCCAGCAGCCAAGATTCGCCAGGGGGCTCCTACGAGCAGTACTTC
TRBJ2-7,TRBD1,TRBV24-1,NA,CATSDLKTGGYEQYF,TGTGCCACCAGTGATTTGAAAACAGGGGGCTACGAGCAGTACTTC
TRBJ2-3,TRBD1,TRBV20-1,NA,CSARRTGLTDTQYF,TGCAGTGCTAGAAGGACAGGGTTGACAGATACGCAGTATTTT
TRBJ2-1,TRBD2,TRBV20-1,many,CSAPGLASYNEQFF,TGCAGTGCACCGGGACTAGCTTCCTACAATGAGCAGTTCTTC
TRBJ2-1,TRBD1,TRBV2,NA,CASSERTGPGDNEQFF,TGTGCCAGCAGTGAACGGACAGGGCCAGGAGACAATGAGCAGTTCTTC
TRBJ2-7,NA,TRBV20-1,NA,CSAREASSYNEQYF,TGCAGTGCTAGAGAGGCTAGCTCCTACAATGAGCAGTACTTC
TRBJ2-5,NA,TRBV7-9,few,CASSLSPGYF,TGTGCCAGCAGCTTATCTCCTGGGTACTTC
TRBJ2-1,NA,TRBV2,few,CASSEVGRVSYNEQFF,TGTGCCAGCAGTGAAGTGGGCAGAGTATCCTACAATGAGCAGTTCTTC
TRBJ2-5,NA,TRBV7-9,NA,CASSLVGTVETQYF,TGTGCCAGCAGCTTAGTAGGGACGGTAGAGACCCAGTACTTC
TRBJ2-1,TRBD2,TRBV6-2/TRBV6-3,few,CASRSGTSGRSDNEQFF,TGTGCCAGCAGAAGCGGGACTAGCGGGAGAAGCGACAATGAGCAGTTCTTC
TRBJ2-1,NA,TRBV20-1,NA,CSVRFYLSGYNEQFF,TGCAGTGTCCGTTTCTATTTAAGTGGATACAATGAGCAGTTCTTC
TRBJ2-5,TRBD1,TRBV7-9,many,CASSPTGEEQYF,TGTGCCAGCAGCCCCACAGGGGAAGAGCAGTACTTC
TRBJ1-5,NA,TRBV2,NA,CASSEMGSGNQPQHF,TGTGCCAGCAGTGAAATGGGGTCGGGCAATCAGCCCCAGCATTTT
TRBJ2-5,NA,TRBV18,few,CASKTWGGQETQYF,TGTGCCAGTAAAACTTGGGGCGGCCAAGAGACCCAGTACTTC
TRBJ2-1,NA,TRBV2,few,CASNDNEQFF,TGTGCCAGCAACGATAATGAGCAGTTCTTC
TRBJ2-3,NA,TRBV5-1,few,CASNPGYDTQYF,TGCGCCAGCAACCCTGGTTATGATACGCAGTATTTT
TRBJ2-7,NA,TRBV11-1,many,CASSLWGRYEQYF,TGTGCCAGCAGCTTATGGGGCAGATACGAGCAGTACTTC
TRBJ2-1,NA,TRBV7-2,NA,CASSLASPGGDEQFF,TGTGCCAGCAGCTTAGCTTCGCCAGGGGGGGATGAGCAGTTCTTC
TRBJ2-7,TRBD2,TRBV5-4,few,CASSFSPTSGSYEQYF,TGTGCCAGCAGCTTTTCTCCGACTAGCGGTTCCTACGAGCAGTACTTC
TRBJ2-5,NA,TRBV20-1,few,CSASSAQGGGETQYF,TGCAGTGCTAGTTCTGCGCAGGGGGGGGGAGAGACCCAGTACTTC
TRBJ1-1,NA,TRBV2,NA,CASRTVEAFF,TGTGCCAGCAGGACGGTTGAAGCTTTCTTT
TRBJ1-5,NA,TRBV10-3,few,CATSKQGGNQPQHF,TGTGCCACTTCCAAACAGGGCGGCAATCAGCCCCAGCATTTT